The rows below give T cell receptor beta chains drawn from one sample of a study of regulatory T cells in long-lasting Graves disease. TCRdb called the multiplex PCR reads again in MiXCR, with one record for every CDR3 protein. The sample contains about 400,000 distinct CDR3 sequences, around 16% of which appear only once. These data also formed part of another study, on T cells in Graves' hyperthyroidism and ophthalmopathy.

The input for sequencing was peripheral blood mononuclear cells (PBMCs), taken at new diagnosis, from a patient treated with antithyroid drugs. The origin of the receptors is a woman between 18 and 29 years old with Graves disease. The CDR3 runs from the conserved cysteine through the conserved F or W. The D gene is left open where the match is weak. Clone sizes are given selectively: once, few, many, or a class where the clone is expanded.

>TRBV24-1|many|TRBJ2-5|-
TGTGCCACCAGTGATTCTCGGAGAAGGGGCGTAGGTGGAGAGACCCAGTACTTC
CATSDSRRRGVGGETQYF
>TRBV7-6|many|TRBJ2-5|TRBD1
TGTGCCAGCAGCTTATGGACAGGGGGCGCAGAGACCCAGTACTTC
CASSLWTGGAETQYF
>TRBV6-1|few|TRBJ2-1|TRBD2
TGTGCCAGCATCGGGGGGATTTTTAGGGACAATGAGCAGTTCTTC
CASIGGIFRDNEQFF
>TRBV30|many|TRBJ1-4|TRBD1
TGTGCCTGCCAGAACCGGGACAGTGATGAAAAACTGTTTTTT
CACQNRDSDEKLFF
>TRBV11-2|many|TRBJ2-1|-
TGTGCCAGCAGCTTAGGGCGGGACCTGCTCAATGAGCAGTTCTTC
CASSLGRDLLNEQFF
>TRBV10-2|few|TRBJ1-5|-
TGCGCCAGCAGTGACGTGGGGGGAGATCAGCCCCAGCATTTT
CASSDVGGDQPQHF
>TRBV3-1|many|TRBJ2-1|TRBD2
TGTGCCAGCAGCCTATCCCCGGGACTAGCGGGCCCTAATGAGCAGTTCTTC
CASSLSPGLAGPNEQFF
>TRBV30|many|TRBJ2-7|TRBD1
TGTGCCTGGAGCCGGACAGGGAATAACGAGCAGTACTTC
CAWSRTGNNEQYF
>TRBV12-3/TRBV12-4|-|TRBJ2-1|TRBD2
TGTGCCAGCATTCCCCCGGGACTAGCGGGAGGGCCGAGGTCTGCTGAGCAGTTCTTC
CASIPPGLAGGPRSAEQFF
>TRBV18|many|TRBJ2-2|-
TGTGCCAGCTCACCTTTGGAAACCGGGGAGCTGTTTTTT
CASSPLETGELFF
>TRBV20-1|-|TRBJ1-2|-
TGCAGTGCCCGAGGCCCAAGGGAAGAAGGGCATGGCTACACCTTC
CSARGPREEGHGYTF
>TRBV27|few|TRBJ2-6|TRBD1
TGTGCCAGCTCGTCCGTGAGACAGGGAAAAGGTGGGGCCAACGTCCTGACTTTC
CASSSVRQGKGGANVLTF
>TRBV7-8|many|TRBJ2-5|TRBD1
TGTGCCAGCAGCTTAAGGGACAGAGAGACCCAGTACTTC
CASSLRDRETQYF
>TRBV30|few|TRBJ1-3|-
TGTGCCTGGAGACAGACACGGCGAGGAAACACCATATATTTT
CAWRQTRRGNTIYF
>TRBV30|many|TRBJ1-6|TRBD1
TGTGCCTGGAGTGGGGGACAGTCTTATTCACCCCTCCACTTT
CAWSGGQSYSPLHF
>TRBV20-1|many|TRBJ1-1|-
TGCAGTGCTAGAGATGGTAGTGGCGGTACTGAAGCTTTCTTT
CSARDGSGGTEAFF
>TRBV18|many|TRBJ2-2|-
TGTGCCAGCTCCCCGACTCGAGAGAACACCGGGGAGCTGTTTTTT
CASSPTRENTGELFF
>TRBV19|-|TRBJ1-2|-
TGTGCCAGTAGTACAGACAGGTGGTTCTATGGCTACACCTTC
CASSTDRWFYGYTF
>TRBV30|many|TRBJ1-3|-
TGTGCCTGGAGTTCGGGTCAGGGAAGAAACACCATATATTTT
CAWSSGQGRNTIYF
>TRBV20-1|many|TRBJ2-2|TRBD1
TGCAGTGCAACACCCCTAGGGGGCTCGAACACCGGGGAGCTGTTTTTT
CSATPLGGSNTGELFF
>TRBV29-1|few|TRBJ2-5|-
TGCAGCGTTGAAGACTACAGAGAGTACCAAGAGACCCAGTACTTC
CSVEDYREYQETQYF
>TRBV7-6|few|TRBJ1-4|-
TGTGCCAGCAGCTTAGAGCCCGCCTCAAGATCAGAAAAACTGTTTTTT
CASSLEPASRSEKLFF
>TRBV5-5|many|TRBJ2-3|-
TGTGCCAGCAGCTTGTTGGCGGAAGTCCGCACAGATACGCAGTATTTT
CASSLLAEVRTDTQYF
>TRBV30|many|TRBJ2-3|-
TGTGCCTGGAGCACACAGGGTCATACGCAGTATTTT
CAWSTQGHTQYF
>TRBV19|-|TRBJ1-6|-
TGTGCCAGTAGTATAAGCGGACGGGCTGGATCACCCCTCCACTTT
CASSISGRAGSPLHF
>TRBV11-2|many|TRBJ2-7|-
TGTGCCAGCAGTTCGGATGCGGTCTACGAGCAGTACTTC
CASSSDAVYEQYF
>TRBV6-1|many|TRBJ1-1|TRBD1
TGTGCCAGCACCAGAGGACAGGGGGAAGGATCTGAAGCTTTCTTT
CASTRGQGEGSEAFF
>TRBV5-1|many|TRBJ2-2|-
TGCGCCAGCAGTCGACTACCCAACACCGGGGAGCTGTTTTTT
CASSRLPNTGELFF
>TRBV7-3|-|TRBJ2-5|TRBD1
TGTGCCAGCCGATCCGGGACAGGGTTAGAGACCCAGTACTTC
CASRSGTGLETQYF
>TRBV9|many|TRBJ2-1|-
TGTGCCAGCAGCCCAGACCCCGGGGCGACTAGCTCCTACAATGAGCAGTTCTTC
CASSPDPGATSSYNEQFF
>TRBV6-1|few|TRBJ1-5|-
TGTGCCAGCGGACGAAGTTATAGCAATCAGCCCCAGCATTTT
CASGRSYSNQPQHF
>TRBV11-2|many|TRBJ1-5|-
TGTGCCAGCAGCTTTTGGCCAGCGAGTCAGCCCCAGCATTTT
CASSFWPASQPQHF
>TRBV2|many|TRBJ1-2|-
TGTGCCAGCAGTGACCCTGGCAGGGGCTATGGCTACACCTTC
CASSDPGRGYGYTF
>TRBV20-1|few|TRBJ1-2|-
TGCAGTGCTGCGGACAGCTTTAACTATGGCTACACCTTC
CSAADSFNYGYTF
>TRBV2|many|TRBJ1-2|-
TGTGCCAGCAGTGATGAGGGTAACTATGGCTACACCTTC
CASSDEGNYGYTF
>TRBV2|once|TRBJ2-7|TRBD1
TGTGCCAGCAGTTTGTCCGGGACAGGGGCAGGGAACGAGCAGTACTTC
CASSLSGTGAGNEQYF
>TRBV30|many|TRBJ1-4|-
TGTGCCTGGAGAAGGAGTGGGGAAAAACTGTTTTTT
CAWRRSGEKLFF
>TRBV29-1|many|TRBJ2-5|-
TGCAGCACAGGACAGAAACAAGAGACCCAGTACTTC
CSTGQKQETQYF
>TRBV6-4|-|TRBJ2-1|TRBD2
TGTGCCAGCAGTCCGGAGTCTAGCGGGGGATACAATGAGCAGTTCTTC
CASSPESSGGYNEQFF
>TRBV5-1|many|TRBJ2-3|-
TGCGCCAGCAGCGTCTACAGGGCAGATACGCAGTATTTT
CASSVYRADTQYF
>TRBV28|-|TRBJ1-6|-
TGTGCCAGCAGTTTTGGGGGAGATAATTCACCCCTCCACTTT
CASSFGGDNSPLHF
>TRBV10-3|-|TRBJ2-1|-
TGTGCCATCAGTGATGGGGATGAGCAGTTCTTC
CAISDGDEQFF
>TRBV2|many|TRBJ2-7|-
TGTGCCACTGCACGGACAGTCTACGAGCAGTACTTC
CATARTVYEQYF
>TRBV19|few|TRBJ1-1|-
TGTGCCAGTAGTATTTTGGGCGGTGAAGCTTTCTTT
CASSILGGEAFF
>TRBV20-1|few|TRBJ2-3|TRBD2
TGCAGTGCTAGTGGGACTAGCGGGAGATTAAACACAGATACGCAGTATTTT
CSASGTSGRLNTDTQYF
>TRBV5-5|many|TRBJ2-7|TRBD2
TGTGCCAGCAGCTTGGCGCTAGCGGGAGTCGAGCAGTACTTC
CASSLALAGVEQYF
>TRBV9|many|TRBJ2-3|TRBD2
TGTGCCAGCAGCGTAGCATGGGGGGGAGATACGCAGTATTTT
CASSVAWGGDTQYF
>TRBV20-1|few|TRBJ2-7|-
TGCAGTGCCACAAGGACTCCGGGAGAGCAGTACTTC
CSATRTPGEQYF
>TRBV7-9|many|TRBJ2-1|-
TGTGCCACCTCGGGTTCCTCGTCGTCCCACAATGAGCAGTTCTTC
CATSGSSSSHNEQFF
>TRBV19|many|TRBJ1-1|TRBD1
TGTGCCAGTAGTAAGGACAGGGGTACTGAAGCTTTCTTT
CASSKDRGTEAFF
>TRBV25-1|-|TRBJ2-5|-
TGTGCCAGCAGCGCAGCGTCAAGAGAGACCCAGTACTTC
CASSAASRETQYF